A single sample is the source of the 17 T cell receptor beta chains below, sequenced in a study of T cell changes during pregnancy in multiple sclerosis. The repertoire was sequenced with immunoSEQ multiplex PCR; TCRdb's copy has only in-frame clones and lacks some. The data contain approximately 92,000 clones, approximately 94% of them singletons. The sequencing used peripheral blood, collected after pregnancy. These receptors came from a female donor with multiple sclerosis, enrolled in a pregnancy study.

This chain links TRBV7-9 with TRBJ2-1, with TRBD1 as a possible D gene (6 bases). The V and J ends lost 8 bases and 8 bases respectively, with 22 bases between them. The CDR3 is 15 residues long. Germline values: CDR1 SEHNR, CDR2 FQNEAQ (reference sequence). In DNA form, the CDR3 reads TGTGCCAGCGTTCGGGGCTCCATCAGGGGCCATGAGCAGTTCTTC. Its translation: CASVRGSIRGHEQFF.

This clone appeared a single time. The chain joins TRBV4-3 to TRBJ1-1; no firm D call. CDR1 and CDR2 (germline): LGHNA, YSLEER. The CDR3 is 16 amino acids. With 2 bases removed from V and 4 bases from J, the gap between germline ends came to 17 bases. CDR3 nucleotides: TGCGCCAGCAGCCAAAGCTCGGCGGGCCTGGGCACTGAAGCTTTCTTT. This sequence encodes CASSQSSAGLGTEAFF.

The rearrangement joins TRBV28 to TRBJ1-5; D remains unclear. The CDR3 covers 15 residues. The germline V and J ends were trimmed by 3 bases and 0 bases, with 9 bases remaining between them. Germline V gene data show CDR1 as MDHEN and CDR2 as SYDVKM. DNA for the CDR3: TGTGCCAGCAGTTTGGAACAGAATAGCAATCAGCCCCAGCATTTT. It yields the protein CASSLEQNSNQPQHF.

This clone has just one count. J is TRBJ1-2 and V is TRBV7-6, with 9 positions matching TRBD1. Trimming cost V 5 bases and J 4 bases; bases outside gene matches: 5. The CDR3 length is 14 residues. Germline values: CDR1 SGHVS, CDR2 FNYEAQ. CDR3 sequence (DNA): TGTGCCAGCAGCCACGGACAGGGGAGCTATGGCTACACCTTC. Its translation is CASSHGQGSYGYTF.

The chain links TRBV29-1 to TRBJ2-2; weak D call: TRBD2 (5 bases). The ends were cut back, 1 base at V and 2 bases at J, with 11 bases in the middle. This CDR3 is 15 amino acids long. Germline lookup yields CDR1 SQVTM and CDR2 ANQGSEA. This chain's CDR3 is CSVEAPSGNTGELFF. CDR3 nucleotides: TGCAGCGTTGAAGCCCCCTCGGGAAACACCGGGGAGCTGTTTTTT.

The CDR3 is CASRGQGPAGELFF. The CDR3 DNA reads TGTGCCAGCAGGGGGCAGGGGCCTGCCGGGGAGCTGTTTTTT. The chain combines TRBV2 with TRBJ2-2; weak D call: TRBD1 (6 bases). Germline values: CDR1 SNHLY, CDR2 FYNNEI. This CDR3 contains 14 residues. Trimming shortened V by 6 bases and J by 6 bases, and 14 bases separated the two germline ends.

This sequence joins TRBV5-1 and TRBJ1-1; no reliable D call. Germline V gives CDR1 SGHRS, CDR2 YFSETQ. The CDR3 has 14 residues. The V and J ends lost 1 base and 4 bases respectively, with 11 bases between them. The CDR3: CASSLLGAGTEAFF. The CDR3 DNA reads TGCGCCAGCAGCTTGCTGGGAGCCGGCACTGAAGCTTTCTTT.

The CDR3 sequence is CASSPGGRLGTQYF. CDR3 nucleotides: TGTGCCAGCAGCCCAGGCGGGAGATTGGGTACGCAGTATTTT. The chain has TRBV2 and TRBJ2-3; 7 nucleotides line up with TRBD2. Germline CDR1 SNHLY, CDR2 FYNNEI. V was clipped by 6 bases and J by 8 bases; unmatched bases: 11. This CDR3 comprises 14 residues.

The chain has TRBV4-3 and TRBJ1-2; TRBD1 might be the D (5 bases). This CDR3 has 14 amino acids. V was clipped by 4 bases and J by 5 bases, with 14 bases between them. Germline V gene sequence: CDR1 LGHNA, CDR2 YSLEER. CDR3 nucleotides: TGCGCCAGCAGCCCCGGGAGGGACCGTTATGGCTACACCTTC. Amino acids: CASSPGRDRYGYTF.

This chain joins TRBV7-9 and TRBJ2-5; the D gene is possibly TRBD2 (6 bases). V lost 5 bases to trimming and J lost 2 bases, with 18 bases between them. This CDR3 contains 16 residues. Germline-derived CDR1 and CDR2 are SEHNR and FQNEAQ (reference sequence). CDR3 nucleotides: TGTGCCAGCAGCCCAATAAGTGGGAGGCGACAAGAGACCCAGTACTTC. As protein: CASSPISGRRQETQYF.

The chain recombines TRBV27 with TRBJ2-3; 10 positions agree with TRBD2. The CDR3 spans 15 residues. Germline CDR1 is MNHEY and CDR2 is SMNVEV (reference sequence). The V segment lost 5 bases and the J segment 0 bases; nucleotides outside the gene matches: 2. Written as DNA, the CDR3 is TGTGCCAGCAGTAGGACTAGCGGAAGCACAGATACGCAGTATTTT. Amino acids: CASSRTSGSTDTQYF.

This chain links TRBV7-9 with TRBJ2-7; D may be TRBD1 (6 bases). V lost 5 bases and J lost 5, with 13 bases in between. This CDR3 spans 13 amino acids. Germline V lookup: CDR1 SEHNR, CDR2 FQNEAQ (reference sequence). The CDR3 is CASSPFTGNEQYF. The CDR3 nucleotides are TGTGCCAGCAGCCCATTTACAGGGAACGAGCAGTACTTC.

This clone showed up just once. V and J are TRBV9 and TRBJ2-5; TRBD2 matches at 8 bases. With 3 bases clipped from V and 2 bases from J, the junction kept 12 bases outside the gene matches. The CDR3 is made up of 17 amino acids. Per the germline V gene, CDR1 is SGDLS and CDR2 is YYNGEE. The CDR3 spells CASSAPASGLYQETQYF. CDR3 nucleotide sequence: TGTGCCAGCAGCGCTCCGGCTAGCGGGCTTTATCAAGAGACCCAGTACTTC.

The chain has TRBV9 and TRBJ2-6, with TRBD2 matching 7 bases. V lost 3 bases, J lost 0 bases, and 9 bases stayed unmatched. The germline gives CDR1 SGDLS, CDR2 YYNGEE. CDR3 length: 18 residues. CDR3 protein: CASSALGGSRSGANVLTF. The DNA for the CDR3 is TGTGCCAGCAGCGCCTTGGGGGGGAGCCGCTCTGGGGCCAACGTCCTGACTTTC. Full variable domain (rest looked up from reference TRBV9 and TRBJ2-6): DSGVTQTPKHLITATGQRVTLRCSPRSGDLSVYWYQQSLDQGLQFLIQYYNGEERAKGNILERFSAQQFPDLHSELNLSSLELGDSALYFCASSALGGSRSGANVLTFGAGSRLTVL.

The CDR3 region has the DNA TGTGCCATCAGTGGGCTCACGGGACAAGACCCCTACGAGCAGTACTTC. As protein: CAISGLTGQDPYEQYF. This sequence joins TRBV10-3 and TRBJ2-7, with D perhaps matching TRBD1 (6 bases). This CDR3 has 16 residues. Germline CDR1 ENHRY, CDR2 SYGVKD. V lost 4 bases to trimming and J lost 2 bases, with 18 bases between them.

This chain uses TRBV6-5 with TRBJ1-1; maybe TRBD1 (5 bases). The CDR3 extends over 15 amino acids. Germline values: CDR1 MNHEY, CDR2 SVGAGI. The V and J ends lost 2 bases and 5 bases respectively, with 15 bases between them. CDR3: CASSYTRHGGTEAFF. For the CDR3, the DNA is TGTGCCAGCAGTTACACAAGGCACGGGGGAACTGAAGCTTTCTTT.

The rearrangement joins TRBV30 to TRBJ1-4; D is perhaps TRBD1 (6 bases). Germline V gives CDR1 GTSNPN, CDR2 SVGIG (reference sequence). CDR3 length equals 13 residues. Trimming pared 8 bases from V and 6 bases from J, leaving 16 bases between. The DNA for the CDR3 is TGTGCCCACCAGGGGAGGGAGGATGAAAAACTGTTTTTT. Residues: CAHQGREDEKLFF.